This is a list of T cell receptor beta chains from one sample in a study of T cells after yellow fever vaccination. TCRdb processed the 5' RACE reads anew with MiXCR; each CDR3 protein has one entry. The repertoire holds 250,000 to 400,000 distinct CDR3 sequences, 4.1% seen once, with around 23% in the top ten. Sequenced here: PBMCs, sampled 5 days after the yellow fever booster vaccination. The source of these receptors is a man aged 18 to 29 who received the YFV17D yellow fever vaccine. Both conserved end residues are part of each CDR3.

j_call v_call cdr3_aa
TRBJ2-2 TRBV7-6 CASQLGGGSTGELFF
TRBJ1-1 TRBV30 CAGDRQNTEAFF
TRBJ2-5 TRBV10-3 CAISEVGETQYF
TRBJ2-7 TRBV6-2/TRBV6-3 CASSHRLEQYF
TRBJ2-6 TRBV18 CASSHRQGSGANVLTF
TRBJ2-5 TRBV15 CATTNGDRETQYF
TRBJ2-1 TRBV3-1 CASSQEAGGAFGDEQFF
TRBJ2-4 TRBV7-2 CASSQRAKNIQYF
TRBJ2-3 TRBV19 CASSIYSGVTDTQYF
TRBJ2-3 TRBV24-1 CATSDPHTYTQYF
TRBJ2-5 TRBV20-1 CSAKRRGGETQYF
TRBJ2-7 TRBV24-1 CATSASGQGAVYEQYF
TRBJ2-3 TRBV4-1 CASSGKISTDTQYF
TRBJ1-2 TRBV27 CATYTGLYGYTF
TRBJ1-5 TRBV4-1 CASSQADFSNQPQHF
TRBJ2-1 TRBV5-4 CASSPGTSGGDEQFF
TRBJ2-5 TRBV7-9 CASSLLAKQETQYF
TRBJ1-4 TRBV19 CASSIDPPSEKLFF
TRBJ1-5 TRBV19 CASSIGGRQPQHF
TRBJ2-1 TRBV20-1 CSARQTGGHEQFF
TRBJ1-4 TRBV10-3 CAISRDGANEKLFF
TRBJ1-2 TRBV7-2 CASSLVWSPRQTGYTF
TRBJ2-3 TRBV29-1 CSLSGGAVDTQYF
TRBJ1-5 TRBV18 CASSPRSGGQPQHF
TRBJ1-2 TRBV9 CASSIQTGGRGYTF
TRBJ1-4 TRBV6-2/TRBV6-3 CASRPGQGNEKLFF
TRBJ2-1 TRBV9 CASSPPGQGAGNEQFF
TRBJ2-5 TRBV3-1 CASSQPGTIQETQYF
TRBJ1-1 TRBV5-5 CASSPRSGRGNTEAFF
TRBJ2-1 TRBV15 CATSRDRGRYEQFF
TRBJ1-6 TRBV6-5 CASSRTVANSPLHF
TRBJ1-6 TRBV7-9 CATGDLYNSPLHF
TRBJ1-1 TRBV29-1 CSVPVGGATEAFF
TRBJ2-2 TRBV4-2 CASSRKDGTGALANTGELFF
TRBJ1-1 TRBV5-6 CASSLLGVYTEAFF
TRBJ1-1 TRBV9 CASSGSGTNTEAFF
TRBJ1-4 TRBV19 CATHPYRGEKLFF
TRBJ1-2 TRBV4-2 CASSQDLSGALNYGYTF
TRBJ2-3 TRBV28 CASRWTGGRRTDTQYF
TRBJ1-4 TRBV12-3/TRBV12-4 CASSSPAGGEKLFF
TRBJ1-1 TRBV5-5 CASGGVPTPIIGMNTEAFF
TRBJ2-7 TRBV7-8 CASSSPRETGDSNAYEQYF
TRBJ1-1 TRBV15 CATREGTGGKFF
TRBJ1-5 TRBV6-2/TRBV6-3 CASSNSPEPVNQPQHF
TRBJ1-1 TRBV5-1 CASSFLTGDTEAFF
TRBJ1-5 TRBV12-3/TRBV12-4 CASSPEGQGNQPQHF
TRBJ2-5 TRBV7-2 CASSSGTGRQETQYF
TRBJ2-7 TRBV7-8 CASSFGVSYEQYF
TRBJ2-7 TRBV29-1 CSVGGPEPYEQYF
TRBJ2-3 TRBV4-2 CASSQELGRGGTDTQYF
TRBJ2-1 TRBV19 CASSPLAGDYNEQFF
TRBJ2-2 TRBV5-1 CASSPTALAGANTGELFF
TRBJ1-4 TRBV4-3 CASSQLVMVAGASATNEKLFF
TRBJ1-3 TRBV12-3/TRBV12-4 CASSFRARTGNTIYF
TRBJ2-5 TRBV9 CATWGRLQETQYF
TRBJ2-5 TRBV4-3 CASSQDHRNPETQYF